One TCR beta chain is described in this entry. The sample belongs to a study of STAT5B mutations in CD4+ large granular lymphocyte leukemia. Study at large: Anti-CD4 microbead selection came after CD8+ cell depletion in cryopreserved samples.

The V and J ends lost 7 bases and 5 bases respectively, with 12 bases between them. CDR3 length: 13 residues. Germline CDR1 and CDR2: SNHLY and FYNNEI. Clones were read by immunoSEQ multiplex PCR, and TCRdb kept only the in-frame ones, dropping some. The data show almost 8,500 clones, with approximately 89% seen just once and roughly 45% held by the top ten. Sample: PBMCs. The V gene is TRBV2, the J gene TRBJ2-1; tentative D call: TRBD2 (5 bases). The receptor comes from a woman aged 70-85 years with CD4+ T-cell large granular lymphocyte leukemia. The CDR3 reads CASTRERDNEQFF. The DNA of the CDR3 is TGTGCCAGCACCCGAGAGAGGGACAATGAGCAGTTCTTC.